These T cell receptor beta chains were read from a single sample in a study of shared clonotypes between healthy human individuals. Using immunoSEQ multiplex PCR, the repertoire was profiled, and TCRdb retains in-frame clones only, with some absent. The sample includes about 2.2 million clones, around 95% of them seen just once. Sequenced: naive CD8+ T cells from PBMCs. All receptors come from a man between 18 and 29 years old in good health. Some clones in this sample may be carry-over from other donors' samples. The CDR3 runs from the conserved cysteine through the conserved F or W. Fields, in order: CDR3 protein, V gene, J gene.

CDR3aa: CASSPPGRAYGYTF
v_gene: TRBV6-5
j_gene: TRBJ1-2

CDR3aa: CASSSRQGGSYEQYF
v_gene: TRBV11-2
j_gene: TRBJ2-7

CDR3aa: CATRDMNTEAFF
v_gene: TRBV15
j_gene: TRBJ1-1

CDR3aa: CASSSWDRRYEQYF
v_gene: TRBV5-5
j_gene: TRBJ2-7

CDR3aa: CASSQDMGRGTEKLFF
v_gene: TRBV4-3
j_gene: TRBJ1-4

CDR3aa: CASARWDREPLENQPQHF
v_gene: TRBV28
j_gene: TRBJ1-5

CDR3aa: CASSPRQGSETQYF
v_gene: TRBV7-7
j_gene: TRBJ2-5

CDR3aa: CASRFAGNTGELFF
v_gene: TRBV28
j_gene: TRBJ2-2

CDR3aa: CASSLWDRAISHEQYF
v_gene: TRBV11-2
j_gene: TRBJ2-7

CDR3aa: CSVRITDRFYNEQFF
v_gene: TRBV29-1
j_gene: TRBJ2-1

CDR3aa: CASSFPRQGGPSGANVLTF
v_gene: TRBV7-3
j_gene: TRBJ2-6

CDR3aa: CAISGGTGTYEQYF
v_gene: TRBV10-3
j_gene: TRBJ2-7

CDR3aa: CASSRQGGAFF
v_gene: TRBV5-5
j_gene: TRBJ1-1

CDR3aa: CASRARSGAHEQFF
v_gene: TRBV11-2
j_gene: TRBJ2-1

CDR3aa: CASSPDRTTSYEQYF
v_gene: TRBV7-6
j_gene: TRBJ2-7

CDR3aa: CASSESRTEYSNQPQHF
v_gene: TRBV6-1
j_gene: TRBJ1-5

CDR3aa: CASPKGGGSYEQYF
v_gene: TRBV18
j_gene: TRBJ2-7

CDR3aa: CASSPSEIPYEQYF
v_gene: TRBV7-8
j_gene: TRBJ2-7

CDR3aa: CASSPTAGDYEQYF
v_gene: TRBV5-1
j_gene: TRBJ2-7

CDR3aa: CASSLLPPGGQYF
v_gene: TRBV27
j_gene: TRBJ2-3

CDR3aa: CASSAEDTQYF
v_gene: TRBV6-1
j_gene: TRBJ2-3

CDR3aa: CASTSRSGDSF
v_gene: TRBV7-6
j_gene: TRBJ1-3